The 16 T cell receptor beta chains below all came from one sample that was sequenced in a study of T cells in Graves' hyperthyroidism and ophthalmopathy. RNA transcripts yielded amplified TCR beta CDR3 regions. Carried out on the TCR CDR3, a first-round RT-PCR used the HTBI primer set. A single record per CDR3 protein comes from TCRdb applying MiXCR to the multiplex PCR reads. Counted here are 450,000 to 550,000 distinct CDR3 sequences, approximately 24% occurring once; the ten biggest clones make up 10% to 12%. The sequenced material came from blood. The receptors derive from a woman in her 30s with Graves' ophthalmopathy.

This chain uses TRBV12-3 or TRBV12-4 with TRBJ2-5; D may correspond to TRBD1 or TRBD2 (6 bases each). Trimming left V 5 bases short and J 5 bases short, with 18 bases between. The CDR3 totals 15 residues. In nucleotides, the CDR3 is TGTGCCAGCAGTAGGGGGGACGGGGCTGGGGAGACCCAGTACTTC. Amino acids: CASSRGDGAGETQYF.

This chain connects TRBV5-6 to TRBJ1-3; D is uncertain. The CDR3 sequence is 14 residues long. With 4 bases removed from V and 0 bases from J, the gap between germline ends came to 8 bases. Germline V CDR1 and CDR2: SGHDT, YYEEEE. Written as DNA, the CDR3 is TGTGCCAGCAGCGGGATCGGCTCTGGAAACACCATATATTTT. It codes for CASSGIGSGNTIYF.

The gene calls are TRBV7-6 and TRBJ2-7, with 9 bases identical to TRBD2. With 5 bases clipped from V and 7 bases from J, the junction kept 6 bases outside the gene matches. The CDR3 sequence is 13 residues long. Germline V gives CDR1 SGHVS, CDR2 FNYEAQ. The CDR3 DNA sequence: TGTGCCAGCAGCCCTAGCGGGAATCGAGAGCAGTACTTC. Protein product: CASSPSGNREQYF.

This sequence joins TRBV28 and TRBJ2-2; 11 bases are shared with TRBD2. Losses at the gene ends were 10 bases for V and 3 bases for J; bases not matched to a gene: 7. This CDR3 has 15 residues. CDR1 is MDHEN, CDR2 SYDVKM, per germline. The DNA for the CDR3 is TGTGCCACCAAAGGGACTAGCGGATACACCGGGGAGCTGTTTTTT. Its translation is CATKGTSGYTGELFF.

The chain combines TRBV6-5 with TRBJ1-2; 8 bases are a match to TRBD1. There are 16 residues in the CDR3. J lost 2 bases, V lost 2 bases, and 7 bases had no gene match. The V gene's germline CDR1 is MNHEY and CDR2 SVGAGI. The CDR3 nucleotides read TGTGCCAGCAGTTACCCGACAGGGGCTGGGAACTATGGCTACACCTTC. Translated, it gives CASSYPTGAGNYGYTF.

This clonotype has a count of ten or more. One end of the junction does not line up with germline, which may come from a read error. J is TRBJ2-7 and V is TRBV27; 7 positions match TRBD1. This CDR3 spans 16 amino acids. Germline assignment: CDR1 MNHEY and CDR2 SMNVEV (reference sequence). The CDR3 protein is CASSLSMPGTAYEQCF. In DNA form, the CDR3 reads TGTGCCAGCAGTTTATCGATGCCCGGGACAGCCTACGAGCAGTGCTTC.

This clonotype was observed many times. The genes are TRBV25-1 and TRBJ2-7; no firm D call. Germline V lookup: CDR1 MGHDK, CDR2 SYGVNS. CDR3 length equals 15 residues. V was shortened by 1 base and J by 1 base, with 11 bases between the two germline ends. The CDR3 DNA sequence: TGTGCCAGCAGTGAATCGATAGCTGGTTCCTACGAGCAGTACTTC. Its translation: CASSESIAGSYEQYF.

The table lists this clonotype with many counts. CDR3 in amino acids: CSVRIQFEQYF. CDR3 nucleotide sequence: TGCAGCGTTCGTATCCAATTCGAGCAGTACTTC. The chain has TRBV29-1 and TRBJ2-7; D not resolved. The V and J ends lost 5 bases and 6 bases respectively, with 11 bases between them. CDR1 SQVTM and CDR2 ANQGSEA come from the germline V gene. The length of the CDR3 is 11 residues.

This clonotype has just a few counts. This chain joins TRBV6-5 and TRBJ1-5, with D possibly matching TRBD1 (6 bases). Germline V gene sequence: CDR1 MNHEY, CDR2 SVGAGI. The ends were cut back, 2 bases at V and 1 base at J, with 12 bases in the middle. The length of the CDR3 is 16 residues. CDR3 loop: CASSYPTGQSNQPQHF. DNA for the CDR3: TGTGCCAGCAGTTACCCTACTGGACAGAGCAATCAGCCCCAGCATTTT.

This clonotype was recorded at least ten times. The gene calls are TRBV29-1 and TRBJ2-7; 9 bases fit TRBD1. CDR3 length equals 14 residues. The germline V gene encodes CDR1 SQVTM and CDR2 ANQGSEA. The V and J ends lost 7 bases and 2 bases, in that order; junction bases with no gene match: 9. CDR3 in amino acids: CSAVQGALPYEQYF. For the CDR3, the DNA is TGCAGCGCTGTACAGGGGGCGCTTCCCTACGAGCAGTACTTC.

This clonotype showed up many times. The chain couples TRBV6-1 to TRBJ2-7; D is unresolved. This CDR3 has 12 amino acids. Trimming shortened V by 2 bases and J by 5 bases, and 7 bases separated the two germline ends. Per germline, CDR1 MNHNS and CDR2 SASEGT. In DNA, the CDR3 is TGTGCCAGCAGTGAACCTAGAGACGAGCAGTACTTC. It is translated as CASSEPRDEQYF.

Concerning this clonotype itself: At one boundary the junction diverges from the germline segment, which might be a read error. The rearrangement links TRBV6-2 or TRBV6-3 to TRBJ2-7; D not resolved. The CDR3 totals 11 residues. The germline gives CDR1 MNHEY, CDR2 SVGEGT. The CDR3 reads CASIHSYDQYF. In DNA form, the CDR3 reads TGTGCCAGCATCCACTCATACGATCAGTACTTC.

This clonotype was counted a few times. The J gene is TRBJ1-2, the V gene TRBV24-1; no definite D call. The germline V gene encodes CDR1 KGHDR and CDR2 SFDVKD. This CDR3 has 14 amino acids. V was clipped by 3 bases and J by 5 bases, with 12 bases between them. The CDR3 loop is CATSDPDRAYGYTF. Written as DNA, the CDR3 is TGTGCCACCAGTGATCCCGATAGAGCTTATGGCTACACCTTC.

The rearrangement links TRBV20-1 to TRBJ1-2; D call uncertain. Germline V CDR1 and CDR2: DFQATT, SNEGSKA (reference sequence). There are 15 residues in the CDR3. V was clipped by 1 base and J by 4 bases, with 16 bases between them. As DNA, the CDR3 is TGCAGTGCTAGAGTTCTGGGAACCGACCGCTATGGCTACACCTTC. As protein: CSARVLGTDRYGYTF.

There are many counts of this clonotype. The chain has TRBV4-1 and TRBJ1-1; no definite D call. The germline gives CDR1 MGHRA, CDR2 YSYEKL. V gave up 0 bases and J gave up 1 base, with 6 bases separating them. The CDR3 contains 14 residues. CDR3 DNA: TGCGCCAGCAGCCAAGATATGGAGAACACTGAAGCTTTCTTT. This codes for CASSQDMENTEAFF.

Many counts were recorded for this clonotype. This sequence joins TRBV6-1 and TRBJ2-4; 8 positions agree with TRBD1. Germline-derived CDR1 and CDR2 are MNHNS and SASEGT. Germline trimming cut 6 bases from V and 0 bases from J; bases unmatched to any gene: 4. The CDR3 covers 15 residues. CDR3 in DNA: TGTGCCAGCAGCCAGGGGGCCCTAGCCAAAAACATTCAGTACTTC. Its translation: CASSQGALAKNIQYF.